The rows below give T cell receptor beta chains drawn from one sample of a study of shared clonotypes between healthy human individuals. TCRdb keeps only in-frame clones here, not all; method: immunoSEQ multiplex PCR. The repertoire holds some 900,000 clones, about three quarters seen once, with approximately 1.5% in the top ten. Material for sequencing was memory CD4+ T cells sorted from blood. The receptor set was obtained from a man in his late teens or twenties in good health. Each CDR3 is given with its conserved first and last residue. A D gene is named only where the DNA matches it firmly. Only some rows state a clone size, as once, few, many or a class for expanded clones.

clone_size	j_call	v_call	d_call	cdr3_aa	cdr3_nt
few	TRBJ1-2	TRBV19	TRBD1	CASSDRVYGYTF	TGTGCCAGTAGTGACAGGGTATACGGCTACACCTTC
-	TRBJ1-1	TRBV18	-	CASSPNRDSEAFF	TGTGCCAGCTCACCAAACAGGGATTCTGAAGCTTTCTTT
-	TRBJ1-2	TRBV5-4	-	CASSFNRGAQTGKYGYTF	TGTGCCAGCAGCTTCAACCGAGGAGCTCAGACTGGGAAATATGGCTACACCTTC
-	TRBJ2-7	TRBV28	TRBD2	CASSTSSGGAFHEQYF	TGTGCCAGCAGTACCTCTAGCGGGGGGGCTTTCCACGAGCAGTACTTC
-	TRBJ1-4	TRBV5-1	TRBD1	CASSPDGTGLGEKLFF	TGCGCCAGCAGCCCCGACGGGACAGGTCTTGGTGAAAAACTGTTTTTT
-	TRBJ2-5	TRBV9	TRBD2	CASSVGRAWRGGHETQYF	TGTGCCAGCAGCGTAGGCCGGGCGTGGCGGGGGGGCCACGAGACCCAGTACTTC
-	TRBJ2-1	TRBV7-9	TRBD2	CASSLGLAGGIGEQFF	TGTGCCAGCAGCTTAGGGCTAGCGGGAGGGATTGGTGAGCAGTTCTTC
-	TRBJ1-2	TRBV9	-	CASSVAGATSYGYTF	TGTGCCAGCAGCGTAGCTGGGGCGACAAGCTATGGCTACACCTTC
-	TRBJ1-4	TRBV5-1	-	CASRPWDGSNEKLFF	TGCGCCAGCAGACCCTGGGACGGTTCTAATGAAAAACTGTTTTTT
-	TRBJ2-3	TRBV27	-	CASSLRSRLGGTDTQYF	TGTGCCAGCAGTTTAAGGTCCAGACTTGGCGGCACAGATACGCAGTATTTT
few	TRBJ1-2	TRBV18	TRBD1	CASSPGLTGTDGYTF	TGTGCCAGCTCACCAGGCCTGACAGGGACTGATGGCTACACCTTC
few	TRBJ2-2	TRBV5-8	TRBD1	CASRSEGGNTGELFF	TGTGCCAGCAGGTCGGAAGGGGGCAACACCGGGGAGCTGTTTTTT
-	TRBJ2-3	TRBV5-1	TRBD2	CASSLRVRGATTDTQYF	TGCGCCAGCAGCTTGAGGGTGCGGGGGGCAACCACAGATACGCAGTATTTT
many	TRBJ2-1	TRBV11-2	TRBD2	CASSFTGGRSYNEQFF	TGTGCCAGCAGCTTTACGGGAGGGCGCTCCTACAATGAGCAGTTCTTC
-	TRBJ1-1	TRBV13	-	CASSFVDDTEAFF	TGTGCCAGCAGCTTCGTGGATGACACTGAAGCTTTCTTT
once	TRBJ1-5	TRBV30	-	CAWSRTARGGPQHF	TGTGCCTGGAGTAGGACTGCCCGGGGGGGGCCCCAGCATTTT
-	TRBJ2-7	TRBV18	-	CASSNVGWGYEQYF	TGTGCCAGCTCAAACGTCGGGTGGGGGTACGAGCAGTACTTC
-	TRBJ1-3	TRBV2	TRBD1	CASSQDRTAGNTIYF	TGTGCCAGCTCTCAGGACAGGACCGCTGGAAACACCATATATTTT
-	TRBJ1-1	TRBV9	TRBD1	CASSETGLDTEAFF	TGTGCCAGCAGCGAGACAGGGCTCGACACTGAAGCTTTCTTT
-	TRBJ2-2	TRBV4-3	TRBD1	CASSQTGTVGTGELFF	TGCGCCAGCAGCCAAACCGGGACAGTAGGGACCGGGGAGCTGTTTTTT
-	TRBJ2-2	TRBV6-6	-	CASSYYQRDTGELFF	TGTGCCAGCAGTTACTATCAACGGGACACCGGGGAGCTGTTTTTT
-	TRBJ2-5	TRBV6-1	-	CASSEAGGKGETQYF	TGTGCCAGCAGTGAAGCTGGAGGGAAGGGAGAGACCCAGTACTTC
-	TRBJ1-2	TRBV30	-	CAWKGREQAFSGGYTF	TGTGCCTGGAAGGGCAGGGAGCAAGCGTTTTCTGGAGGCTACACCTTC
-	TRBJ2-1	TRBV28	TRBD2	CASTLRTSGDNEQFF	TGTGCCAGCACCCTCAGGACTAGCGGAGACAATGAGCAGTTCTTC
-	TRBJ1-1	TRBV6-6	TRBD1	CASSYGPGQGPEAFF	TGTGCCAGCAGTTACGGACCTGGACAGGGCCCTGAAGCTTTCTTT
-	TRBJ2-3	TRBV5-4	TRBD2	CASSRTSGMGDTQYF	TGTGCCAGCAGCCGTACTAGCGGGATGGGAGATACGCAGTATTTT
many	TRBJ1-6	TRBV7-2	-	CASSQEVDSRTSPLHF	TGTGCCAGCAGCCAAGAAGTGGACAGTCGGACTTCACCCCTCCACTTT
-	TRBJ2-2	TRBV7-9	-	CASSFTVTGELFF	TGTGCCAGCAGCTTTACAGTAACCGGGGAGCTGTTTTTT
few	TRBJ1-5	TRBV28	-	CASSFGWANQPQHF	TGTGCCAGCAGTTTCGGGTGGGCAAATCAGCCCCAGCATTTT